Listed here are 15 T cell receptor beta chains from one sample, sequenced in a study of control samples from healthy donors and cancer patients. This table comes from immunoSEQ multiplex PCR, and its TCRdb copy is limited to in-frame clones, with some not included. The sample holds approximately 28,000 clones, 91% seen once. Specimen: PBMCs. These receptors were collected from a man aged 45-65 years with lung cancer.

The CDR3 is CASSRNSGGGETQYF. Written as DNA, the CDR3 is TGTGCCAGCAGCCGTAACAGCGGCGGGGGGGAGACCCAGTACTTC. V gene TRBV7-2 combines with J gene TRBJ2-5; 8 nucleotides align to TRBD2. The V gene end was trimmed by 5 bases and the J gene end by 5 bases; junction bases not matched to a gene: 10. The V gene's germline CDR1 is SGHTA and CDR2 FQGNSA. CDR3 size: 15 residues.

The chain uses TRBV7-2 and TRBJ2-1; D is possibly TRBD2 (5 bases). The CDR3 runs to 15 residues. The V end was cut by 3 bases, the J end by 7 bases, with 16 bases between. Germline V gene lookup returns CDR1 SGHTA and CDR2 FQGNSA. The CDR3 region is CASSFSSGPQNEQFF. CDR3 nucleotide sequence: TGTGCCAGCAGCTTCTCCAGCGGTCCTCAGAATGAGCAGTTCTTC.

The chain employs TRBV6-2 or TRBV6-3 and TRBJ2-5, with D unresolved. Trimming stripped 3 bases from V and 5 bases from J, with 10 bases between. Germline CDR1 reads MNHEY; CDR2 reads SVGEGT. The CDR3 runs to 13 residues. CDR3 sequence: CASSYYEMETQYF. In DNA, the CDR3 is TGTGCCAGCAGTTATTATGAGATGGAGACCCAGTACTTC.

The chain combines TRBV14 with TRBJ2-1, with D unresolved. This CDR3 region has 16 residues. V was trimmed by 1 base and J by 0 bases, leaving 10 bases between them. The germline V gene has CDR1 SGHDN and CDR2 FVKESK. The CDR3 bases are TGTGCCAGCAGCCAAGTTCGGTACAGCTCCTACAATGAGCAGTTCTTC. Protein sequence: CASSQVRYSSYNEQFF.

The sample holds a few counts of this clone. This chain joins TRBV7-3 and TRBJ1-1; no definite D call. Germline V gene lookup returns CDR1 SGHTA and CDR2 FQGTGA. The CDR3 contains 14 residues. V shed 2 bases and J shed 1 base, with 8 bases lying between them. In DNA form, the CDR3 reads TGTGCCAGCAGCTTAGGGGTTAAGAACACTGAAGCTTTCTTT. Its translation is CASSLGVKNTEAFF.

This clone turned up a few times. This sequence joins TRBV11-2 and TRBJ1-1; D is perhaps TRBD1 (6 bases). Trimming removed 6 bases at V and 1 base at J, with 24 bases between. The CDR3 extends over 18 amino acids. Germline-derived CDR1 and CDR2 are SGHAT and FQNNGV. For the CDR3, the DNA is TGTGCCAGCAGGTCTGTGAGGGGGGGCGACGGGAGGAACACTGAAGCTTTCTTT. Its protein is CASRSVRGGDGRNTEAFF.

This chain joins TRBV5-4 and TRBJ2-1; the D gene is possibly TRBD2 (5 bases). This CDR3 has 14 residues. Trimming cost V 4 bases and J 7 bases, with 15 bases left between them. Germline values: CDR1 SGHNT, CDR2 YYREEE (reference sequence). The CDR3 protein is CASSSLDGGNEQFF. The DNA for the CDR3 is TGTGCCAGCAGCAGTTTGGACGGAGGAAATGAGCAGTTCTTC.

The chain combines TRBV6-2 or TRBV6-3 with TRBJ2-5; D gene ambiguous. The CDR3 totals 13 residues. Germline V gene sequence: CDR1 MNHEY, CDR2 SVGEGT. The V end was cut by 4 bases, the J end by 2 bases, with 8 bases between. CDR3 in amino acids: CASSSYSQETQYF. CDR3 coding DNA: TGTGCCAGCAGTTCGTACAGTCAAGAGACCCAGTACTTC.

The chain combines TRBV10-2 with TRBJ2-2, with 8 bases lining up with TRBD2. The CDR3 spans 16 residues. Germline V CDR1 and CDR2: WSHSY, SAAADI. The junction had 4 bases not matched to a gene; V was cut back by 3 bases and J by 1 base. The CDR3 DNA reads TGCGCCAGCAGTGAATGGGCGGGGGGGAACACCGGGGAGCTGTTTTTT. Translating it yields CASSEWAGGNTGELFF.

The chain couples TRBV13 to TRBJ2-3; D remains ambiguous. Per the germline V gene, CDR1 is PRHDT and CDR2 is FYEKMQ (reference sequence). With 5 bases removed from V and 0 bases from J, the gap between germline ends came to 9 bases. The CDR3 has 14 amino acids. In DNA, the CDR3 is TGTGCCAGCAGCCTTGGAGTTAGCACAGATACGCAGTATTTT. Amino acids: CASSLGVSTDTQYF.

The rearrangement uses TRBV7-2 and TRBJ1-6, with D hard to call. Trimming left V 3 bases short and J 10 bases short, with 13 bases between. CDR3 length: 14 amino acids. Germline V CDR1 and CDR2: SGHTA, FQGNSA. The CDR3 spells CASSFGGRESPLHF. CDR3 DNA sequence: TGTGCCAGCAGCTTCGGAGGGCGGGAGTCACCCCTCCACTTT.

This clone showed up just once. The rearrangement links TRBV6-1 to TRBJ1-2; D remains unclear. Per the germline V gene, CDR1 is MNHNS and CDR2 is SASEGT. Trimming pared 3 bases from V and 3 bases from J, leaving 14 bases between. The CDR3 length is 15 residues. CDR3 in amino acids: CASSEETDYYYGYTF. The CDR3 DNA follows: TGTGCCAGCAGTGAGGAGACGGACTACTACTATGGCTACACCTTC.

The chain recombines TRBV5-1 with TRBJ1-4; tentative D call: TRBD1 (5 bases). Germline-derived CDR1 and CDR2 are SGHRS and YFSETQ. The CDR3 covers 18 residues. The V gene lost 3 bases and the J gene lost 0 bases, with 18 bases spanning the gap. CDR3 protein: CASSSAQGQVATNEKLFF. CDR3 in DNA: TGCGCCAGCAGCTCAGCTCAGGGCCAGGTCGCAACTAATGAAAAACTGTTTTTT.

This chain joins TRBV28 and TRBJ1-2; TRBD1 is a possible D gene (5 bases). The CDR3 contains 12 residues. With 8 bases removed from V and 4 bases from J, the gap between germline ends came to 11 bases. Germline values: CDR1 MDHEN, CDR2 SYDVKM. CDR3 region: CASEDSRYGYTF. The CDR3 nucleotides read TGTGCCAGCGAAGACAGCCGCTATGGCTACACCTTC.

The rearrangement links TRBV10-3 to TRBJ1-2; D may be TRBD1 (5 bases). The length of the CDR3 is 14 residues. CDR1 and CDR2 (germline): ENHRY, SYGVKD. The V end was cut by 6 bases, the J end by 2 bases, with 13 bases between. This CDR3 reads CAIRGGTDNYGYTF. The DNA for the CDR3 is TGTGCCATCAGGGGGGGTACAGACAACTATGGCTACACCTTC.